The rows below give T cell receptor beta chains drawn from one sample of a study of blood T cell repertoires in COVID-19. The repertoire was sequenced with immunoSEQ multiplex PCR; TCRdb's copy has only in-frame clones and lacks some. Among around 100,000 clones listed, approximately 87% were seen once. Sequenced material: peripheral blood. The origin of the receptors is a human donor in a cohort sampled during active COVID-19. Both conserved end residues are part of each CDR3. The D gene is left open where the match is weak. Some rows mark clone size as missing; the rest say once, few, many or name a class of expanded clone.

V gene	J gene	D gene	clone size	CDR3 DNA	CDR3 protein
TRBV2	TRBJ1-5	.	.	TGTGCCAGCAGTGGGCAGCTAGGAATTCAGCCCCAGCATTTT	CASSGQLGIQPQHF
TRBV6-5	TRBJ2-3	.	once	TGTGCCAGCAGTTATTTTGGCGGAGGCACAGATACGCAGTATTTT	CASSYFGGGTDTQYF
TRBV28	TRBJ1-1	.	.	TGTGCCAGCAGTTTAGCCGGGTACCAGAACACTGAAGCTTTCTTT	CASSLAGYQNTEAFF
TRBV6-2/TRBV6-3	TRBJ2-7	TRBD1	.	TGTGCCAGCAGTGAGACAGGGGGGAACTACGAGCAGTACTTC	CASSETGGNYEQYF
TRBV10-3	TRBJ1-1	TRBD1	.	TGTGCCATCAGTGTGGTACAGGGGGCTGAAGCTTTCTTT	CAISVVQGAEAFF
TRBV29-1	TRBJ2-2	TRBD2	.	TGCAGCGTTGAATACGGGGGGTTCACCGGGGAGCTGTTTTTT	CSVEYGGFTGELFF
TRBV6-5	TRBJ2-5	TRBD1	.	TGTGCCAGCACTACGACAGGGTTGCTACAGACCCAGTACTTC	CASTTTGLLQTQYF
TRBV5-1	TRBJ2-2	TRBD1	.	TGCGCCAGCAGCCCGGGACAGGTGGGCACCGGGGAGCTGTTTTTT	CASSPGQVGTGELFF
TRBV2	TRBJ2-2	.	few	TGTGCCAGCAGGGACTTTGATTACACCGGGGAGCTGTTTTTT	CASRDFDYTGELFF
TRBV19	TRBJ1-5	.	.	TGTGCCAGCCGGGGTGACAGGTGGAAGAGCAATCAGCCCCAGCATTTT	CASRGDRWKSNQPQHF
TRBV7-2	TRBJ1-1	TRBD1	.	TGTGCCAGCAGCTCAGGATTTACAGGGGCGGAAGCTTTCTTT	CASSSGFTGAEAFF
TRBV12-3/TRBV12-4	TRBJ2-7	.	.	TGTGCCAGCAGTTTGCGAGTGAGGCAGTACTTC	CASSLRVRQYF
TRBV6-6	TRBJ1-2	TRBD1	few	TGTGCCAGCCGGGGACAGGGGTGGGGTAACTATGGCTACACCTTC	CASRGQGWGNYGYTF
TRBV7-9	TRBJ1-6	.	many	TGTGCCAGCAGCTTAGTTGCAGGTGGTAATTCACCCCTCCACTTT	CASSLVAGGNSPLHF
TRBV7-8	TRBJ2-7	TRBD2	.	TGTGCCAGCAGCTTAGGAGGACTAGCGGGGGTCTACGAGCAGTACTTC	CASSLGGLAGVYEQYF
TRBV7-2	TRBJ1-5	TRBD1	.	TGTGCCAGCAGCTACAGGGGTTGGAATCAGCCCCAGCATTTT	CASSYRGWNQPQHF
TRBV11-2	TRBJ2-2	.	.	TGTGCCAGCAGCTTAGATTTGGGGGCGCAGAACACCGGGGAGCTGTTTTTT	CASSLDLGAQNTGELFF
TRBV7-8	TRBJ1-1	.	.	TGTGCCAGCAGCTTATATATGAACACTGAAGCTTTCTTT	CASSLYMNTEAFF
TRBV15	TRBJ2-7	TRBD1	.	TGTGCCACCAGCAGAGAACAGGGGCCGACCTACGAGCAGTACTTC	CATSREQGPTYEQYF
TRBV9	TRBJ1-1	.	.	TGTGCCAGCAGCGAAAGTCAGACTGAAGCTTTCTTT	CASSESQTEAFF
TRBV6-5	TRBJ2-5	.	.	TGTGCCAGCAAGAAGGGGAACCAAGAGACCCAGTACTTC	CASKKGNQETQYF
TRBV7-2	TRBJ2-5	TRBD1	.	TGTGCCAGCAGCAGATCTACAGGGGTCCAAGAGACCCAGTACTTC	CASSRSTGVQETQYF
TRBV9	TRBJ1-1	.	.	TGTGCCAGCAGCGCTACGTTGAATGAAGCTTTCTTT	CASSATLNEAFF
TRBV5-1	TRBJ2-7	TRBD1	.	TGCGCCAGCAGCAGCTGGACAGGGGTCAACTACGAGCAGTACTTC	CASSSWTGVNYEQYF
TRBV7-8	TRBJ2-5	.	.	TGTGCCAGCAGTAGATTACAAGAGACCCAGTACTTC	CASSRLQETQYF
TRBV5-4	TRBJ2-7	TRBD2	.	TGTGCCAGCAGCCCGGGGGCGGGAGGCCCCTACGAGCAGTACTTC	CASSPGAGGPYEQYF
TRBV10-3	TRBJ1-5	TRBD1	.	TGTGCCGCCGGGACAGGGGACAATCAGCCCCAGCATTTT	CAAGTGDNQPQHF
TRBV6-5	TRBJ2-3	.	few	TGTGCCAGCAGTCAGTTCGATCAGGGTAATACGCAGTATTTT	CASSQFDQGNTQYF
TRBV5-4	TRBJ2-7	TRBD1	.	TGTGCCAGCAGCTCGCCTGCGACAGGGGAATACGAGCAGTACTTC	CASSSPATGEYEQYF
TRBV2	TRBJ2-7	.	.	TGTGCCAGCAGTGTAACAGTCTACGAGCAGTACTTC	CASSVTVYEQYF
TRBV7-9	TRBJ1-5	.	once	TGTGCCAGCAGCAGAGGAGGCAGCTTCAATCAGCCCCAGCATTTT	CASSRGGSFNQPQHF
TRBV6-2/TRBV6-3	TRBJ2-5	.	.	TGTGCCAGCAGTTACCCAGCGGGTACGACAGAGACCCAGTACTTC	CASSYPAGTTETQYF
TRBV30	TRBJ1-1	.	.	TGTGCCTGGAGTTCACAGGGAACTGAAGCTTTCTTT	CAWSSQGTEAFF
TRBV19	TRBJ1-3	.	.	TGTGCCAGTTCAGGTCTCTCTGGAAACACCATATATTTT	CASSGLSGNTIYF
TRBV6-4	TRBJ1-2	.	.	TGTGCCAGCAGTGATACGGGTGACTATGGCTACACCTTC	CASSDTGDYGYTF
TRBV19	TRBJ2-2	TRBD2	.	TGTGCCAGTAGTACGGGGGGTCTTATCGGGGAGCTGTTTTTT	CASSTGGLIGELFF
TRBV6-5	TRBJ1-5	.	.	TGTGCCAGCAGCATGGACAGTGGACGGCCCCAGCATTTT	CASSMDSGRPQHF
TRBV6-2/TRBV6-3	TRBJ1-1	.	.	TGTGCCAGCAGTCACGGGATTTGGGGGCAGAGCACTGAAGCTTTCTTT	CASSHGIWGQSTEAFF
TRBV7-9	TRBJ2-7	TRBD2	.	TGTGCCAGCAGCTTAGCGCCCCGCGGGAGTAAGAAGGACGAGCAGTACTTC	CASSLAPRGSKKDEQYF
TRBV7-2	TRBJ1-5	.	.	TGTGCCAGCAGCTCGGGACTGGCAAATCAGCCCCAGCATTTT	CASSSGLANQPQHF
TRBV10-3	TRBJ1-3	TRBD1	.	TGTGCCATCAGTGAACAGGGGGCCACCATATATTTT	CAISEQGATIYF
TRBV29-1	TRBJ1-1	.	.	TGCAGCGTTGAAGGCGGAGGTGGATACACTGAAGCTTTCTTT	CSVEGGGGYTEAFF
TRBV6-2/TRBV6-3	TRBJ2-6	TRBD2	.	TGTGCCAGCAGTTACAGGCTCCTCAGCGGGGGGGCTCCAGGGGCCAACGTCCTGACTTTC	CASSYRLLSGGAPGANVLTF
TRBV29-1	TRBJ1-2	.	.	TGCAGCGTAACGACAGGTGGAGGACACTATGGCTACACCTTC	CSVTTGGGHYGYTF
TRBV5-1	TRBJ2-3	.	.	TGCGCCAGCCGGTTTGGCAGGGTGGTAGATACGCAGTATTTT	CASRFGRVVDTQYF
TRBV7-2	TRBJ2-1	.	.	TGTGCCAGCAGCTTAGCGGTGTGGGAGAACTACAATGAGCAGTTCTTC	CASSLAVWENYNEQFF
TRBV15	TRBJ2-5	.	.	TGTGCCACCAGCAGGGTGAGAGAGACCCAGTACTTC	CATSRVRETQYF
TRBV5-5	TRBJ1-1	TRBD1	.	TGTGCCAGCAGCCCCGACAGGGTGAATACTGAAGCTTTCTTT	CASSPDRVNTEAFF
TRBV7-2	TRBJ2-3	TRBD2	.	TGTGCCAGCAGCTCGACTAGCGGGAGGAGAACAGATACGCAGTATTTT	CASSSTSGRRTDTQYF
TRBV20-1	TRBJ2-3	TRBD2	many	TGCAGTGCTCTACTAGCGGGGGGGCACTATTTT	CSALLAGGHYF
TRBV21-1	TRBJ1-6	.	.	TGTGCCAGCACCAACGGTCCACAGGCCAAAAATTCACCCCTCCACTTT	CASTNGPQAKNSPLHF
TRBV10-1	TRBJ2-1	.	.	TGCGCCAGCATATCGAACACCATTTACCCCAATGAGCAGTTCTTC	CASISNTIYPNEQFF
TRBV9	TRBJ1-1	.	.	TGTGCCAGCAGCGAGGGGGTCAGCGGCACTGAAGCTTTCTTT	CASSEGVSGTEAFF
TRBV3-1/TRBV3-2	TRBJ2-2	.	.	TGTGCCAGCAGCCAAGGACAATCCGGCAGGGGGAACACCGGGGAGCTGTTTTTT	CASSQGQSGRGNTGELFF
TRBV7-9	TRBJ2-1	TRBD1	.	TGTGCCAGCAGCTTAGAGACAGGGTGGAATGAGCAGTTCTTC	CASSLETGWNEQFF
TRBV20-1	TRBJ1-1	.	.	TGCAGTGCAACAGTGAACACTGAAGCTTTCTTT	CSATVNTEAFF
TRBV27	TRBJ1-2	TRBD1	.	TGTGCCAGCAGGGGACAGGGTGTCTATGGCTACACCTTC	CASRGQGVYGYTF
TRBV7-9	TRBJ1-1	.	.	TGTGCCAGCACCTCGGGATTTGCTGAAGCTTTCTTT	CASTSGFAEAFF
TRBV4-1	TRBJ1-4	.	.	TGCGCCAGCAGCCAGCAGACATGGGCAAGGGAAAAACTGTTTTTT	CASSQQTWAREKLFF